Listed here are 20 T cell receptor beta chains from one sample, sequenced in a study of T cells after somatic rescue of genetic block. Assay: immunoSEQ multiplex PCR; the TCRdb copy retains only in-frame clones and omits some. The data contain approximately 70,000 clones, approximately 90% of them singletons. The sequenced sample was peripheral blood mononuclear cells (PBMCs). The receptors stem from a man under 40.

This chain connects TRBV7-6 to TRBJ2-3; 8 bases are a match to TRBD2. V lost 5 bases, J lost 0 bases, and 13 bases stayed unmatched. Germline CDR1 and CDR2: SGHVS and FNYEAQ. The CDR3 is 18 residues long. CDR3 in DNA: TGTGCCAGCAGCCGGTCGGGGGGGTTCTGGATAAGCACAGATACGCAGTATTTT. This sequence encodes CASSRSGGFWISTDTQYF.

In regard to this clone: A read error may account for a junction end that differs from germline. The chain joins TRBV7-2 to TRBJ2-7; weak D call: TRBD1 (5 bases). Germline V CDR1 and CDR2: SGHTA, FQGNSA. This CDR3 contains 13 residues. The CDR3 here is CASSLAGPGSAAF. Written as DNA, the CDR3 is TGTGCCAGCAGCTTAGCGGGGCCGGGTTCCGCGGCCTTC. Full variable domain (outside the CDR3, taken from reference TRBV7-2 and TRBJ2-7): GAGVSQSPSNKVTEKGKDVELRCDPISGHTALYWYRQSLGQGLEFLIYFQGNSAPDKSGLPSDRFSAERTGGSVSTLTIQRTQQEDSAVYLCASSLAGPGSAAFGPGTRLTVT.

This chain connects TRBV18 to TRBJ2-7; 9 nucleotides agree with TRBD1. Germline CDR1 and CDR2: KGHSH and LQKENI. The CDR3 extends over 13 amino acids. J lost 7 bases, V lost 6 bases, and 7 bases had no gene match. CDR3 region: CASSPGTGWEQYF. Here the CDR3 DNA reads TGTGCCAGCTCTCCTGGGACAGGGTGGGAGCAGTACTTC.

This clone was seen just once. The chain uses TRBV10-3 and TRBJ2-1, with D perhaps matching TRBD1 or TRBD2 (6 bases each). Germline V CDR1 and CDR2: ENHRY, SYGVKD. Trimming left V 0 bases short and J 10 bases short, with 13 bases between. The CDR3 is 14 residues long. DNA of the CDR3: TGTGCCATCAGTGAGTCGGTCGGGGGCGGCGAGCAGTTCTTC. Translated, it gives CAISESVGGGEQFF.

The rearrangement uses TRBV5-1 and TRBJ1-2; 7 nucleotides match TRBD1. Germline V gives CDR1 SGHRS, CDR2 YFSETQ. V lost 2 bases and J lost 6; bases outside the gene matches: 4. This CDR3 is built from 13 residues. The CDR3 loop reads CASSLQGLDGYTF. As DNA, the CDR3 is TGCGCCAGCAGCTTACAGGGGTTGGATGGCTACACCTTC. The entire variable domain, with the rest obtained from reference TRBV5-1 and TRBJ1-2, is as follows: KAGVTQTPRYLIKTRGQQVTLSCSPISGHRSVSWYQQTPGQGLQFLFEYFSETQRNKGNFPGRFSGRQFSNSRSEMNVSTLELGDSALYLCASSLQGLDGYTFGSGTRLTVV.

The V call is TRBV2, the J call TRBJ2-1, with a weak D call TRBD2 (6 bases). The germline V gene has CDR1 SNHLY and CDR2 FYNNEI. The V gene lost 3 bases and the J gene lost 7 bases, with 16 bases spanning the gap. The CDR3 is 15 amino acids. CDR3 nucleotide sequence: TGTGCCAGCAGTGACCCCCCCCGGGGGAAAAATGAGCAGTTCTTC. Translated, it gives CASSDPPRGKNEQFF.

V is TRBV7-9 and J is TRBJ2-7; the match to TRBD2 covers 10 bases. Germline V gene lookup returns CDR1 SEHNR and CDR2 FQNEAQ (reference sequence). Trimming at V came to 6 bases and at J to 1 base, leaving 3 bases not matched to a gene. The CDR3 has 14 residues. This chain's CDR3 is CASSFSGRSYEQYF. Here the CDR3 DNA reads TGTGCCAGCAGTTTTAGCGGGAGGTCCTACGAGCAGTACTTC.

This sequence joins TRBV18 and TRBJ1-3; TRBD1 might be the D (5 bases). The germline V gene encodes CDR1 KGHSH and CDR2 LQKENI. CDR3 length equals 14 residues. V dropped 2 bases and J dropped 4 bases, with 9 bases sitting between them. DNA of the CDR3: TGTGCCAGCTCACCAAAGGGGACCGGAAACACCATATATTTT. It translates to CASSPKGTGNTIYF.

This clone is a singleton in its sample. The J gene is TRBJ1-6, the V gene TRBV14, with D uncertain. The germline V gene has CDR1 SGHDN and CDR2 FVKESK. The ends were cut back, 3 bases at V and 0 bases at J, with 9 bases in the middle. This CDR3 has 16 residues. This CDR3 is CASSQFGRSYNSPLHF. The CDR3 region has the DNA TGTGCCAGCAGCCAGTTCGGGCGCTCCTATAATTCACCCCTCCACTTT.

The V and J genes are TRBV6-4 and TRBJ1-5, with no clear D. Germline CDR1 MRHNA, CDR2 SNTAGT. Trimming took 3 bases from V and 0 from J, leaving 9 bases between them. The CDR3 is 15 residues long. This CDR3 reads CASSEFGNSNQPQHF. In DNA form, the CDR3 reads TGTGCCAGCAGTGAATTCGGAAATAGCAATCAGCCCCAGCATTTT.

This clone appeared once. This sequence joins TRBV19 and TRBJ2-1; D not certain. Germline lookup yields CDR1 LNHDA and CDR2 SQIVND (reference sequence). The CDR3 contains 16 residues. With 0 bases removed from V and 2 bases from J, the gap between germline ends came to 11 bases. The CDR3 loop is CASSIDYGVPYNEQFF. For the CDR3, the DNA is TGTGCCAGTAGTATAGATTATGGGGTTCCCTACAATGAGCAGTTCTTC.

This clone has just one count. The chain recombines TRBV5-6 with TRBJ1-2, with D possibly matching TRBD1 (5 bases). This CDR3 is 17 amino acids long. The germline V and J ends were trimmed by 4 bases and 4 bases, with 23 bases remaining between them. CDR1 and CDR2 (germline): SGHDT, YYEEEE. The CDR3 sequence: CASSPIWTSSDPYGYTF. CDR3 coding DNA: TGTGCCAGCAGCCCTATTTGGACAAGCTCGGATCCCTATGGCTACACCTTC.

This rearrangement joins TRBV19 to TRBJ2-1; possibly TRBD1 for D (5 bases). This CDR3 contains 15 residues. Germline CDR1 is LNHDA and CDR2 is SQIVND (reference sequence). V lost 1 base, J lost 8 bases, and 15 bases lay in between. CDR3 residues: CASSIGGPADDEQFF. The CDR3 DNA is TGTGCCAGTAGTATAGGGGGCCCGGCAGATGATGAGCAGTTCTTC. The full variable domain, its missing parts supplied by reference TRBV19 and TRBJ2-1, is DGGITQSPKYLFRKEGQNVTLSCEQNLNHDAMYWYRQDPGQGLRLIYYSQIVNDFQKGDIAEGYSVSREKKESFPLTVTSAQKNPTAFYLCASSIGGPADDEQFFGPGTRLTVL.

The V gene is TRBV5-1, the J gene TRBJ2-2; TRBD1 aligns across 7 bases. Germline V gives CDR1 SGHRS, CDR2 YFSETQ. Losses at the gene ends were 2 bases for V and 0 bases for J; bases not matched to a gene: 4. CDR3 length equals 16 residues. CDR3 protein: CASSLTGTANTGELFF. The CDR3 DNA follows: TGCGCCAGCAGCTTAACCGGGACAGCGAACACCGGGGAGCTGTTTTTT.

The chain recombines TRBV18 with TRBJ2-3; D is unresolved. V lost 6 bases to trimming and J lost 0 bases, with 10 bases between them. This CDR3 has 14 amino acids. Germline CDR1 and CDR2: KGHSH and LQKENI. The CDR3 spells CASSPLSSTDTQYF. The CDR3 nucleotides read TGTGCCAGCTCGCCTTTGTCTAGCACAGATACGCAGTATTTT. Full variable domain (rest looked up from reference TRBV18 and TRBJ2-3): NAGVMQNPRHLVRRRGQEARLRCSPMKGHSHVYWYRQLPEEGLKFMVYLQKENIIDESGMPKERFSAEFPKEGPSILRIQQVVRGDSAAYFCASSPLSSTDTQYFGPGTRLTVL.

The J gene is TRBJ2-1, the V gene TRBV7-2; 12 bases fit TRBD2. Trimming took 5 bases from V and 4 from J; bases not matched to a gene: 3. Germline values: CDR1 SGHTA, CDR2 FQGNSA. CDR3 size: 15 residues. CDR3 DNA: TGTGCCAGCAGCCCGACTAGCGGGGGTTACAATGAGCAGTTCTTC. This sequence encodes CASSPTSGGYNEQFF. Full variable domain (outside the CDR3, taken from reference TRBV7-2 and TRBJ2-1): GAGVSQSPSNKVTEKGKDVELRCDPISGHTALYWYRQSLGQGLEFLIYFQGNSAPDKSGLPSDRFSAERTGGSVSTLTIQRTQQEDSAVYLCASSPTSGGYNEQFFGPGTRLTVL.

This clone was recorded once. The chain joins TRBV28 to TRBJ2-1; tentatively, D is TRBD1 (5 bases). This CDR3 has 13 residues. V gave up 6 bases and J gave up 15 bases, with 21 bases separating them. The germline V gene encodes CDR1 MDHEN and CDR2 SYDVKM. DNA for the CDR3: TGTGCCAGCAGGAATGGCCCCAGGGAACACCCGTTCTTC. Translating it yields CASRNGPREHPFF.

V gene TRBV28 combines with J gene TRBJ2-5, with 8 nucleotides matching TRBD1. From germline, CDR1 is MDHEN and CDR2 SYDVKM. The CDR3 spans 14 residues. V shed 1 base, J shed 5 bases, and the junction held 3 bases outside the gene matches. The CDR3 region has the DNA TGTGCCAGCAGTTTATCCAGGGGGCGGGAGACCCAGTACTTC. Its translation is CASSLSRGRETQYF. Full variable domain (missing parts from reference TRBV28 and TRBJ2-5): DVKVTQSSRYLVKRTGEKVFLECVQDMDHENMFWYRQDPGLGLRLIYFSYDVKMKEKGDIPEGYSVSREKKERFSLILESASTNQTSMYLCASSLSRGRETQYFGPGTRLLVL.

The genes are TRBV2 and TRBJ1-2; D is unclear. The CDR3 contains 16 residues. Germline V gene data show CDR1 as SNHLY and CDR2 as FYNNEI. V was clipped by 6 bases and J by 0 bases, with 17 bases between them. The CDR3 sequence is CASSVMGRLANYGYTF. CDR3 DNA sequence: TGTGCCAGCAGCGTTATGGGTAGACTAGCTAACTATGGCTACACCTTC.

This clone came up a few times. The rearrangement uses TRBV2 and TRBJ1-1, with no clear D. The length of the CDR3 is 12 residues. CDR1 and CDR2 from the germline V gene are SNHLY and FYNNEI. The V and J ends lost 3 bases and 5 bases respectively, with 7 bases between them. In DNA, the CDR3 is TGTGCCAGCAGTGACGTTGGGACTGAAGCTTTCTTT. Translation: CASSDVGTEAFF.